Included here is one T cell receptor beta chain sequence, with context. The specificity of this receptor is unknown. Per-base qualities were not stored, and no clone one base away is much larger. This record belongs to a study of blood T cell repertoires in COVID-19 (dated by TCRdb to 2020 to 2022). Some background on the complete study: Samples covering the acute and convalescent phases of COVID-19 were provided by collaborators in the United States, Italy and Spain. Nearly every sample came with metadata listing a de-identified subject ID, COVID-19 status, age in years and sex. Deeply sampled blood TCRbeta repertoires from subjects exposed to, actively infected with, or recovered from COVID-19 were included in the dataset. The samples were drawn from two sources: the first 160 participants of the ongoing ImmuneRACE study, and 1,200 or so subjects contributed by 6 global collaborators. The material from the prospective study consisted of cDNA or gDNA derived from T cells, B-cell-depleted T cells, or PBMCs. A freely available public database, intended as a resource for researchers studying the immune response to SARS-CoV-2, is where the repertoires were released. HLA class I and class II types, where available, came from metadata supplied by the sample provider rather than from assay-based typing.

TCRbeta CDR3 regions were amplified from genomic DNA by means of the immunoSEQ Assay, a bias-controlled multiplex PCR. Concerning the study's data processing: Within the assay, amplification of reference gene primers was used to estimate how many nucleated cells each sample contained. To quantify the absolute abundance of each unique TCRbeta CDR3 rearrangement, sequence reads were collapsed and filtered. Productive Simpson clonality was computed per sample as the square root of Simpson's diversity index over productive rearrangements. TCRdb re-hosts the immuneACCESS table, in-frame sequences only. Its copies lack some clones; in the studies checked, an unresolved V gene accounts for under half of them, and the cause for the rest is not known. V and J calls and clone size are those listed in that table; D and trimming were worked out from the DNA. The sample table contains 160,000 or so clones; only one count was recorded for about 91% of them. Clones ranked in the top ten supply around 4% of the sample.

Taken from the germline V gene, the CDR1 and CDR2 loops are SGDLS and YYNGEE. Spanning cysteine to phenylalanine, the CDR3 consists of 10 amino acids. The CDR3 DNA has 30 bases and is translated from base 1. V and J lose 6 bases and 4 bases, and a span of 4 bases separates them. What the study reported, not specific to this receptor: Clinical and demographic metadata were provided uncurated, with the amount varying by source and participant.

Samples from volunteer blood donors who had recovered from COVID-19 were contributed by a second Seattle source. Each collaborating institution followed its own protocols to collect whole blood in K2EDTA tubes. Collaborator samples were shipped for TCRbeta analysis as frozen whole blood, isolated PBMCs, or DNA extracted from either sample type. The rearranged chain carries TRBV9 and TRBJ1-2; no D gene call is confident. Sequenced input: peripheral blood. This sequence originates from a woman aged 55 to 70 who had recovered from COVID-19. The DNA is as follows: TGTGCCAGCACCGGCTATGGCTACACCTTC. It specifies CASTGYGYTF.